The next 27 T cell receptor beta chains were all read from a single sample in a study of T cells expressing NK-cell markers. One entry per CDR3 protein, without DNA, is what TCRdb gives after re-calling the 5' RACE reads. The table gives 350,000 to 400,000 distinct CDR3 sequences; the top ten clones make up about 10% of it. Sequencing was carried out using blood T cells: a sorted CD56 or NKG2C T cell subset, CD4+ or CD8+ T cells, or bulk PBMC T cells (not recorded which). Every receptor here comes from a woman between 50 and 59 years old in good health.

The rearrangement links TRBV5-1 to TRBJ2-2. Per the germline V gene, CDR1 is SGHRS and CDR2 is YFSETQ. This CDR3 contains 12 residues. The CDR3 region is CASENGIGELFF.

V and J are TRBV15 and TRBJ2-5; TCRdb picks TRBD1, but there is no DNA to check that call. Germline-derived CDR1 and CDR2 are LNHNV and YYDKDF (reference sequence). The CDR3 loop spans 16 amino acids. The CDR3 loop is CATSRDRQGSHETQYF.

V gene TRBV25-1 combines with J gene TRBJ2-3; TCRdb picks TRBD1, but there is no DNA to check that call. Germline V gene sequence: CDR1 MGHDK, CDR2 SYGVNS. The CDR3 totals 14 residues. The CDR3 here is CASSELQVSDTQYF.

The V gene is TRBV3-1, the J gene TRBJ2-1; TCRdb designates TRBD1, a call that cannot be tested without DNA. The CDR3 loop spans 13 amino acids. Germline V gene lookup returns CDR1 LGHDT and CDR2 YNNKEL (reference sequence). The chain's CDR3 is CASSRRTGLRQFF.

The rearrangement joins TRBV5-1 to TRBJ2-7; without DNA, the TCRdb call of TRBD2 cannot be checked. The CDR3 is made up of 16 amino acids. The germline gives CDR1 SGHRS, CDR2 YFSETQ. CDR3: CASSLSTGALAYEQYF.

The chain couples TRBV29-1 to TRBJ1-1. Germline V gene sequence: CDR1 SQVTM, CDR2 ANQGSEA. CDR3 size: 11 residues. CDR3: CSGDRNTEAFF.

The gene calls are TRBV4-1 and TRBJ1-1. The CDR3 is 11 residues long. Germline CDR1 is MGHRA and CDR2 is YSYEKL. CDR3 residues: CASSQDSGAFF.

This CDR3 reads CASSLTSGSLGNEQFF. This sequence joins TRBV6-5 and TRBJ2-1; TCRdb proposes TRBD2, but this gene call is untestable without DNA. The germline CDR1 and CDR2 sequences are MNHEY and SVGAGI. The CDR3 is made up of 16 amino acids.

The CDR3 sequence: CAISRPTGGIDGYTF. The rearrangement joins TRBV10-3 to TRBJ1-2; the TCRdb D gene call, TRBD1, has no DNA to confirm it. The CDR3 is made up of 15 amino acids. The germline V gene has CDR1 ENHRY and CDR2 SYGVKD.

This chain connects TRBV12-3 or TRBV12-4 to TRBJ2-1; TCRdb picks TRBD1, but there is no DNA to check that call. CDR3 length: 13 amino acids. The CDR3 protein is CASTAPNYNEQFF.

V is TRBV5-4 and J is TRBJ2-7; TCRdb outputs TRBD2, but without DNA this stays unchecked. Germline V gene lookup returns CDR1 SGHNT and CDR2 YYREEE (reference sequence). The CDR3 sequence is 18 residues long. CDR3 protein: CASSVSGTSGRAHYEQYF.

J is TRBJ2-1 and V is TRBV5-1; TCRdb's D call of TRBD1 is untestable without DNA. CDR1 and CDR2 from the germline V gene are SGHRS and YFSETQ. The CDR3 loop spans 14 amino acids. CDR3 amino acids: CASSLATTRGEQFF.

The chain employs TRBV12-3 or TRBV12-4 and TRBJ2-5; with no DNA, the TCRdb D assignment of TRBD2 cannot be verified. The CDR3 totals 13 residues. The CDR3 loop reads CASSPTSGETQYF.

The chain has TRBV7-6 and TRBJ2-7; TCRdb reports TRBD2, a call that lacks DNA to check it against. This CDR3 is 15 amino acids long. Germline CDR1 reads SGHVS; CDR2 reads FNYEAQ. This CDR3 is CASSFGPSGDYEQYF.

The rearrangement uses TRBV3-1 and TRBJ2-1; TCRdb selects TRBD2, and the lack of DNA leaves this call unchecked. The CDR3 covers 15 residues. Germline loops: CDR1 LGHDT, CDR2 YNNKEL (reference sequence). The CDR3 sequence is CASSQASGRVNEQFF.

V and J are TRBV19 and TRBJ2-3; without DNA, the TCRdb call of TRBD2 cannot be checked. Germline CDR1 is LNHDA and CDR2 is SQIVND (reference sequence). CDR3 length equals 16 residues. CDR3 amino acids: CASSPRTSGNFDTQYF.

The genes are TRBV7-9 and TRBJ2-7; as DNA is missing, the TRBD1 call by TCRdb cannot be tested. This CDR3 comprises 15 residues. Germline V CDR1 and CDR2: SEHNR, FQNEAQ (reference sequence). CDR3: CASSLEGGAAYEQYF.

The J gene is TRBJ1-2, the V gene TRBV19. The germline V gene has CDR1 LNHDA and CDR2 SQIVND (reference sequence). The CDR3 runs to 14 residues. The CDR3 loop is CASSIGGATDGYTF.

The chain employs TRBV5-1 and TRBJ2-7; TCRdb proposes TRBD1, but this gene call is untestable without DNA. This CDR3 has 14 amino acids. Germline-derived CDR1 and CDR2 are SGHRS and YFSETQ. The chain's CDR3 is CASSFGTGLYEQYF. Supplemented by reference TRBV5-1 and TRBJ2-7, the full variable domain reads KAGVTQTPRYLIKTRGQQVTLSCSPISGHRSVSWYQQTPGQGLQFLFEYFSETQRNKGNFPGRFSGRQFSNSRSEMNVSTLELGDSALYLCASSFGTGLYEQYFGPGTRLTVT.

This chain uses TRBV4-2 with TRBJ1-5; the TCRdb call, TRBD1, lacks DNA for checking. This CDR3 spans 15 amino acids. Germline values: CDR1 LGHNA, CDR2 YNFKEQ. The CDR3 here is CASSQVGGLDQPQHF.

The chain joins TRBV11-2 to TRBJ2-7; the D call of TRBD1 rests on TCRdb alone, since no DNA is present to check it. CDR1 is SGHAT, CDR2 FQNNGV, per germline. This CDR3 spans 20 amino acids. The CDR3 protein is CASSSGGVWTGGGNHYEQYF.

The rearrangement uses TRBV12-3 or TRBV12-4 and TRBJ2-7; the TCRdb D gene call, TRBD1, has no DNA to confirm it. The CDR3 contains 13 residues. The CDR3 is CASSRDRAAEQYF.

V gene TRBV20-1 combines with J gene TRBJ2-2; lacking DNA, the TRBD1 call made by TCRdb goes unchecked. CDR3 length: 15 residues. From germline, CDR1 is DFQATT and CDR2 SNEGSKA (reference sequence). The CDR3 region is CSAYPGQGAPGELFF.

This chain links TRBV5-1 with TRBJ1-2; TCRdb indicates TRBD1, and absent DNA this call remains unverified. CDR3 length: 13 amino acids. Germline-derived CDR1 and CDR2 are SGHRS and YFSETQ. CDR3 in amino acids: CASRRGQNYGYTF.

The rearrangement links TRBV10-3 to TRBJ1-2; TCRdb lists TRBD1, though no DNA is available to test this call. Germline CDR1 reads ENHRY; CDR2 reads SYGVKD. The CDR3 length is 14 residues. CDR3: CAITPGTDYYGYTF.

The rearrangement links TRBV12-3 or TRBV12-4 to TRBJ2-2; the TRBD2 assignment by TCRdb is unverifiable without DNA. This CDR3 comprises 15 residues. Here the CDR3 reads CASSLPGGGTGELFF.

This chain links TRBV3-1 with TRBJ1-2. The CDR3 is made up of 13 amino acids. Germline V gives CDR1 LGHDT, CDR2 YNNKEL (reference sequence). The CDR3 loop is CASSQNLDGGYTF.